This entry describes one TCR beta chain. Its target is unknown. Measured with immunoSEQ multiplex PCR; TCRdb has only the in-frame clones, and not every one. Of 2,500,000 or so clones listed, 85% to 95% are singletons. The data were obtained in a study of shared clonotypes between healthy human individuals. Turning to the study itself: Per donor, CD8 memory used one plate, CD8 naive used two, CD4 memory used three and CD4 naive used three.

Trimming cost V 4 bases and J 9 bases; bases outside gene matches: 12. Germline V gene sequence: CDR1 SGDLS, CDR2 YYNGEE. CDR3 length: 16 amino acids. Broader study findings: Incompleteness in sorted-subset sequencing, despite large depth, was shown by rarefaction. Naive subsets generally had larger estimated richness than memory subsets. The study sampled only blood, and tissue repertoires likely differ.

This chain links TRBV9 with TRBJ1-6; 8 bases are a match to TRBD1. The material sequenced was naive CD4+ T cells sorted from blood. Subset: CD45RA+ positively selected. This receptor was taken from a man younger than 35 in good health. CDR3 region: CASSSFQGAEGSPLHF. The CDR3 nucleotides read TGTGCCAGCAGCTCATTTCAGGGGGCTGAAGGTTCACCCCTCCACTTT. Together with reference TRBV9 and TRBJ1-6, the CDR3 gives the full variable domain: DSGVTQTPKHLITATGQRVTLRCSPRSGDLSVYWYQQSLDQGLQFLIQYYNGEERAKGNILERFSAQQFPDLHSELNLSSLELGDSALYFCASSSFQGAEGSPLHFGNGTRLTVT.